One sample yielded the 31 T cell receptor beta chains listed below, sequenced in a study of control samples from healthy donors and cancer patients. Generated by immunoSEQ multiplex PCR, the TCRdb table keeps only in-frame clones and is missing some. The sample lists under 150,000 clones; roughly 91% were seen once. Sample: blood. These TCRs come from a man aged 35 to 55 in good health.

J is TRBJ2-1 and V is TRBV9, with D perhaps matching TRBD1 (6 bases). With 4 bases removed from V and 7 bases from J, the gap between germline ends came to 18 bases. This CDR3 has 15 residues. In germline, CDR1 is SGDLS, CDR2 YYNGEE. In DNA, the CDR3 is TGTGCCAGCAGCCCAGGGCGGTCCCAGGGGAATGAGCAGTTCTTC. It encodes CASSPGRSQGNEQFF.

The chain links TRBV7-2 to TRBJ2-5; 9 bases fit TRBD1. Per the germline V gene, CDR1 is SGHTA and CDR2 is FQGNSA. This CDR3 spans 15 amino acids. J was trimmed by 3 bases and V by 4 bases; bases with no gene match: 6. The CDR3 DNA is TGTGCCAGCAGCTCGGGACAGGGCTTTGAAGAGACCCAGTACTTC. This translates into CASSSGQGFEETQYF.

The V and J genes are TRBV19 and TRBJ2-5, with 10 bases aligning to TRBD2. The CDR3 has 15 residues. Germline-derived CDR1 and CDR2 are LNHDA and SQIVND (reference sequence). Trimming took 6 bases from V and 4 from J; bases not matched to a gene: 8. Here the CDR3 reads CASSPQRGGRETQYF. The DNA for the CDR3 is TGTGCCAGTAGCCCCCAGCGGGGGGGCCGAGAGACCCAGTACTTC.

As regards this clone: Other DNA variants within this sample encode the same CDR3. The rearrangement joins TRBV30 to TRBJ2-3; a possible D gene is TRBD2 (5 bases). Germline assignment: CDR1 GTSNPN and CDR2 SVGIG (reference sequence). Trimming shortened V by 1 base and J by 0 bases, and 5 bases separated the two germline ends. This CDR3 spans 13 amino acids. CDR3 residues: CAWSAGSTDTQYF. CDR3 nucleotides: TGTGCCTGGAGTGCGGGGAGCACAGATACGCAGTATTTT.

This chain uses TRBV5-5 with TRBJ1-4, with 11 bases fitting TRBD1. J was trimmed by 8 bases and V by 3 bases; bases with no gene match: 6. Looked up from germline, CDR1 is SGHKS and CDR2 is YYEKEE (reference sequence). The CDR3 is 15 amino acids. CDR3 sequence (DNA): TGTGCCAGCAGCTCCACCGGGACAGGGGGAGAAAAACTGTTTTTT. This codes for CASSSTGTGGEKLFF.

This chain joins TRBV6-6 and TRBJ1-2, with D possibly matching TRBD1 (6 bases). The V and J ends lost 1 base and 10 bases respectively, with 13 bases between them. In germline, CDR1 is MNHNY, CDR2 SVGAGI (reference sequence). The CDR3 runs to 13 residues. This CDR3 is CASSYFPGTNYTF. The CDR3 DNA reads TGTGCCAGCAGTTACTTTCCGGGGACAAACTACACCTTC.

The genes are TRBV4-1 and TRBJ1-5; TRBD1 aligns across 9 bases. The CDR3 has 20 residues. The V gene end was trimmed by 0 bases and the J gene end by 4 bases; junction bases not matched to a gene: 16. Germline CDR1 MGHRA, CDR2 YSYEKL. The CDR3 is CASSQESFGMMTGGNQPQHF. Written as DNA, the CDR3 is TGCGCCAGCAGCCAAGAATCGTTCGGGATGATGACAGGGGGAAATCAGCCCCAGCATTTT.

The rearrangement links TRBV25-1 to TRBJ1-1; 12 bases align to TRBD1. The germline V gene encodes CDR1 MGHDK and CDR2 SYGVNS. CDR3 length equals 16 residues. Germline trimming cut 5 bases from V and 3 bases from J; bases unmatched to any gene: 7. The CDR3 DNA reads as TGTGCCAGCAGTAACCCGGGACAGGGGGCGCACACTGAAGCTTTCTTT. This sequence encodes CASSNPGQGAHTEAFF.

This clone occurred once. The rearrangement uses TRBV4-3 and TRBJ2-3, with D perhaps TRBD1 or TRBD2 (6 bases each). Looked up from germline, CDR1 is LGHNA and CDR2 is YSLEER. This CDR3 spans 17 amino acids. Trimming pared 0 bases from V and 3 bases from J, leaving 16 bases between. DNA of the CDR3: TGCGCCAGCAGCCAAGAGAGGCCGGGGGCGGTTACAGATACGCAGTATTTT. It codes for CASSQERPGAVTDTQYF.

The chain recombines TRBV5-1 with TRBJ1-4, with D unclear. Germline V gene lookup returns CDR1 SGHRS and CDR2 YFSETQ. The CDR3 totals 14 residues. V shed 7 bases and J shed 8 bases, with 18 bases lying between them. CDR3 loop: CASRVALAGEKLFF. CDR3 DNA sequence: TGCGCCAGCCGGGTGGCTCTGGCGGGCGAAAAACTGTTTTTT. The variable domain in full, completed from reference TRBV5-1 and TRBJ1-4, reads KAGVTQTPRYLIKTRGQQVTLSCSPISGHRSVSWYQQTPGQGLQFLFEYFSETQRNKGNFPGRFSGRQFSNSRSEMNVSTLELGDSALYLCASRVALAGEKLFFGSGTQLSVL.

This chain uses TRBV18 with TRBJ1-4; D possibly corresponds to TRBD1 (6 bases). Trimming pared 10 bases from V and 0 bases from J, leaving 15 bases between. CDR1 is KGHSH, CDR2 LQKENI, per germline. The CDR3 length is 15 residues. The CDR3 bases are TGTGCCACCGCCCAGGGACATTCAACTAATGAAAAACTGTTTTTT. Translating gives CATAQGHSTNEKLFF.

This clone was recorded once. This chain links TRBV5-4 with TRBJ1-3, with D unresolved. The CDR3 loop spans 13 amino acids. CDR1 and CDR2 (germline): SGHNT, YYREEE (reference sequence). Trimming pared 10 bases from V and 0 bases from J, leaving 11 bases between. The CDR3 region has the DNA TGTGCCGTCAGCTGGGTCTCTGGAAACACCATATATTTT. Amino acid sequence: CAVSWVSGNTIYF.

Only a few counts were recorded for this clone. The chain combines TRBV18 with TRBJ1-1; 8 bases are a match to TRBD1. Germline values: CDR1 KGHSH, CDR2 LQKENI. The CDR3 loop spans 15 amino acids. Germline trimming cut 4 bases from V and 1 base from J; bases unmatched to any gene: 5. The CDR3 here is CASSLGQGANTEAFF. CDR3 coding DNA: TGTGCCAGCTCACTCGGACAGGGAGCGAACACTGAAGCTTTCTTT.

The chain employs TRBV7-8 and TRBJ1-2; D perhaps matches TRBD1 (5 bases). Trimming removed 5 bases from V and 1 base from J, with 14 bases in between. The germline gives CDR1 SGHVS, CDR2 FQNEAQ. The CDR3 contains 15 residues. The CDR3 reads CASSTRRTFNYGYTF. CDR3 in DNA: TGTGCCAGCAGCACCCGACGGACATTTAACTATGGCTACACCTTC.

The chain is built from TRBV7-3 and TRBJ1-6; D gene ambiguous. The germline gives CDR1 SGHTA, CDR2 FQGTGA. The CDR3 is 13 amino acids. Trimming removed 4 bases from V and 9 bases from J, with 10 bases in between. DNA of the CDR3: TGTGCCAGCAGCTCTGCCGCGGGTTCACCCCTCCACTTT. It encodes CASSSAAGSPLHF.

CDR3 nucleotides: TGTGCCACCAGTGATCCCCGGGACACGCTCACCGGGGAGCTGTTTTTT. Its translation is CATSDPRDTLTGELFF. The rearrangement links TRBV24-1 to TRBJ2-2, with D perhaps matching TRBD1 (6 bases). CDR1 and CDR2 (germline): KGHDR, SFDVKD. The CDR3 consists of 16 residues. V was clipped by 3 bases and J by 4 bases, with 14 bases between them.

In this sample, this clone turned up once. This chain connects TRBV12-3 or TRBV12-4 to TRBJ2-7; D uncertain. With 4 bases removed from V and 4 bases from J, the gap between germline ends came to 5 bases. CDR3 length: 11 residues. The CDR3 nucleotides are TGTGCCAGCAGTTATCAGTACGAGCAGTACTTC. This gives the protein CASSYQYEQYF.

The chain joins TRBV19 to TRBJ1-5, with 7 bases aligning to TRBD1. With 10 bases clipped from V and 8 bases from J, the junction kept 20 bases outside the gene matches. This CDR3 is 16 amino acids long. CDR1 and CDR2 (germline): LNHDA, SQIVND (reference sequence). CDR3 region: CATSQYSTGNVEPQHF. CDR3 bases: TGTGCCACCAGTCAGTATTCGACAGGGAACGTTGAGCCCCAGCATTTT.

The chain is built from TRBV5-1 and TRBJ2-2; D is perhaps TRBD1 (6 bases). Germline loops: CDR1 SGHRS, CDR2 YFSETQ. This CDR3 comprises 14 residues. Trimming shortened V by 4 bases and J by 4 bases, and 11 bases separated the two germline ends. The CDR3 loop reads CASSLRDTTGELFF. The CDR3, as DNA: TGCGCCAGCAGCCTCAGGGACACCACCGGGGAGCTGTTTTTT.

V and J are TRBV6-2 or TRBV6-3 and TRBJ1-5; D uncertain. Trimming pared 6 bases from V and 3 bases from J, leaving 12 bases between. The germline gives CDR1 MNHEY, CDR2 SVGEGT. This CDR3 spans 14 amino acids. CDR3 amino acids: CASSIAADNQPQHF. In nucleotides, the CDR3 is TGTGCCAGCAGCATAGCTGCGGACAATCAGCCCCAGCATTTT.

DNA for the CDR3: TGTGCCAGCAGACAAGGCGGGGAAAGGCTAGCGCCCACAGATACGCAGTATTTT. Translated: CASRQGGERLAPTDTQYF. This chain uses TRBV11-2 with TRBJ2-3, with D perhaps matching TRBD2 (6 bases). This CDR3 has 18 amino acids. The ends were cut back, 6 bases at V and 2 bases at J, with 24 bases in the middle. Per the germline V gene, CDR1 is SGHAT and CDR2 is FQNNGV.

The V gene is TRBV6-1, the J gene TRBJ1-1, with D perhaps matching TRBD1 (5 bases). CDR1 is MNHNS, CDR2 SASEGT, per germline. V was pared by 3 bases and J by 1 base, with 12 bases between. The CDR3 spans 15 residues. The CDR3 nucleotides are TGTGCCAGCAGTGAGACGAGGGGCCGGAACACTGAAGCTTTCTTT. This codes for CASSETRGRNTEAFF.

This clone came up once. The chain carries TRBV21-1 and TRBJ2-7; the D segment call TRBD2 is taken from the table without a DNA check. TRBV21-1 is a documented pseudogene. There are 14 residues in the CDR3. CDR3 nucleotide sequence: TGTGCCAGCAGCACCAGACGAGGGACCTACGAGCAGTACTTC. It yields the protein CASSTRRGTYEQYF.

V and J are TRBV25-1 and TRBJ2-5; perhaps TRBD2 as D (6 bases). Germline assignment: CDR1 MGHDK and CDR2 SYGVNS. CDR3 size: 13 residues. Trimming cost V 6 bases and J 4 bases, with 12 bases left between them. The CDR3 reads CASSVGGLETQYF. In DNA, the CDR3 is TGTGCCAGCAGCGTGGGGGGTCTAGAGACCCAGTACTTC.

The rearrangement uses TRBV11-3 and TRBJ1-1; D call uncertain. V was cut by 3 bases and J by 1 base, with 9 bases left in between. The length of the CDR3 is 14 residues. The germline gives CDR1 SGHNT, CDR2 YENEEA. The CDR3 DNA reads TGTGCCAGCAGCTTCGAGCGGGCGAACACTGAAGCTTTCTTT. It codes for CASSFERANTEAFF.

The gene calls are TRBV18 and TRBJ1-1; 8 nucleotides agree with TRBD1. The V gene's germline CDR1 is KGHSH and CDR2 LQKENI. V was clipped by 4 bases and J by 0 bases; unmatched bases: 1. The CDR3 sequence is 14 residues long. The CDR3: CASSQTGVNTEAFF. In DNA, the CDR3 is TGTGCCAGCTCACAGACAGGGGTGAACACTGAAGCTTTCTTT.

This chain uses TRBV15 with TRBJ1-1; 8 bases match TRBD1. Looked up from germline, CDR1 is LNHNV and CDR2 is YYDKDF (reference sequence). The CDR3 has 16 amino acids. V was clipped by 4 bases and J by 2 bases; unmatched bases: 9. The CDR3 sequence: CATSTLRGLGNTEAFF. CDR3 bases: TGTGCCACCAGCACCCTCAGGGGGCTAGGAAACACTGAAGCTTTCTTT.

This clone has only one observation. The chain recombines TRBV5-1 with TRBJ2-7; D is possibly TRBD1 or TRBD2 (5 bases each). There are 15 residues in the CDR3. V dropped 0 bases and J dropped 3 bases, with 13 bases sitting between them. Germline V gene lookup returns CDR1 SGHRS and CDR2 YFSETQ. CDR3 amino acids: CASSLAGAEIYEQYF. Here the CDR3 DNA reads TGCGCCAGCAGCTTGGCCGGGGCGGAAATCTACGAGCAGTACTTC.

The V call is TRBV5-4, the J call TRBJ1-1; 8 positions match TRBD1. V gave up 5 bases and J gave up 9 bases; unmatched junction bases: 9. Per germline, CDR1 SGHNT and CDR2 YYREEE (reference sequence). The CDR3 length is 13 residues. DNA of the CDR3: TGTGCCAGCAGTCTCGACAGGGGCCCAAAAGCTTTCTTT. This sequence encodes CASSLDRGPKAFF.

This clone has a count of ten or more. This chain links TRBV6-5 with TRBJ2-7; D is perhaps TRBD1 or TRBD2 (5 bases each). The CDR3 loop spans 10 amino acids. Germline V CDR1 and CDR2: MNHEY, SVGAGI. The V end was cut by 6 bases, the J end by 6 bases, with 6 bases between. In DNA form, the CDR3 reads TGTGCCAGCAGGAGGGGCGAGCAGTACTTC. Amino acids: CASRRGEQYF.

The sample holds one count of this clone. The rearrangement links TRBV7-2 to TRBJ2-5, with a weak D call TRBD1 (5 bases). V was shortened by 6 bases and J by 4 bases, with 9 bases between the two germline ends. There are 12 residues in the CDR3. Looked up from germline, CDR1 is SGHTA and CDR2 is FQGNSA. This CDR3 reads CASSPGLETQYF. CDR3 nucleotide sequence: TGTGCCAGCAGTCCAGGGTTAGAGACCCAGTACTTC.